Sequencing of this T cell receptor beta chain was carried out in a study of CXCR3-negative and CXCR3-positive naive CD8 T cells. Overall study context: Sequencing gave 120 million to 150 million TRB reads overall, about 1.5 +/- 0.3 million per library. Overall study findings and caveats: Hydrophobicity of TRB CDR3s was greater in CXCR3-positive naive cells than in CXCR3-negative naive cells.

The authors prepared UMI-labeled TRB cDNA libraries by 5' RACE. TCRdb re-called the 5' RACE reads; every CDR3 protein appears as one record, without DNA. The table lists 75,000 to 100,000 distinct CDR3 sequences. On this clonotype: What it binds is unknown.

The CDR3 has 14 amino acids. Germline V lookup: CDR1 DFQATT, CDR2 SNEGSKA (reference sequence). The receptor's source is a human donor in good health. Some clones in this sample may be carry-over from other donors' samples. The sample was naive CXCR3+ CD8+ T cells from blood. Noted subset: CD45RO-CCR7+CD27+CD95- naive CD8+ T cells expressing CXCR3 (TNR3+). The rearrangement joins TRBV20-1 to TRBJ1-2. CDR3 in amino acids: CSARETEPNYGYTF.